This TCR beta chain was obtained from a study of CD8 T cells in ankylosing spondylitis. Germline assignment: CDR1 SGHKS and CDR2 YYEKEE (reference sequence). Trimming cost V 2 bases and J 2 bases; bases outside gene matches: 9. The CDR3 extends over 17 amino acids. This clonotype appeared a few times. Its antigen is unidentified. Study-level points and caveats: Disease-linked clones bore a CD8+ phenotype and were relatively rare in peripheral blood.

TCRdb re-called the 5' RACE reads through MiXCR, storing one row per CDR3 protein. Counted here are a few hundred thousand distinct CDR3 sequences, about 11% occurring once; the ten biggest clones make up approximately 20%. The sequenced sample was blood, either unsorted or a sorted T cell fraction (not recorded which). This clonotype was obtained from a male donor with ankylosing spondylitis or in good health (not recorded which). This chain joins TRBV5-5 and TRBJ1-4; the match to TRBD1 covers 7 bases. The DNA for the CDR3 is TGTGCCAGCAGCTTCGGACAGGCCCTGTCGACTAATGAAAAACTGTTTTTT. Its translation: CASSFGQALSTNEKLFF.